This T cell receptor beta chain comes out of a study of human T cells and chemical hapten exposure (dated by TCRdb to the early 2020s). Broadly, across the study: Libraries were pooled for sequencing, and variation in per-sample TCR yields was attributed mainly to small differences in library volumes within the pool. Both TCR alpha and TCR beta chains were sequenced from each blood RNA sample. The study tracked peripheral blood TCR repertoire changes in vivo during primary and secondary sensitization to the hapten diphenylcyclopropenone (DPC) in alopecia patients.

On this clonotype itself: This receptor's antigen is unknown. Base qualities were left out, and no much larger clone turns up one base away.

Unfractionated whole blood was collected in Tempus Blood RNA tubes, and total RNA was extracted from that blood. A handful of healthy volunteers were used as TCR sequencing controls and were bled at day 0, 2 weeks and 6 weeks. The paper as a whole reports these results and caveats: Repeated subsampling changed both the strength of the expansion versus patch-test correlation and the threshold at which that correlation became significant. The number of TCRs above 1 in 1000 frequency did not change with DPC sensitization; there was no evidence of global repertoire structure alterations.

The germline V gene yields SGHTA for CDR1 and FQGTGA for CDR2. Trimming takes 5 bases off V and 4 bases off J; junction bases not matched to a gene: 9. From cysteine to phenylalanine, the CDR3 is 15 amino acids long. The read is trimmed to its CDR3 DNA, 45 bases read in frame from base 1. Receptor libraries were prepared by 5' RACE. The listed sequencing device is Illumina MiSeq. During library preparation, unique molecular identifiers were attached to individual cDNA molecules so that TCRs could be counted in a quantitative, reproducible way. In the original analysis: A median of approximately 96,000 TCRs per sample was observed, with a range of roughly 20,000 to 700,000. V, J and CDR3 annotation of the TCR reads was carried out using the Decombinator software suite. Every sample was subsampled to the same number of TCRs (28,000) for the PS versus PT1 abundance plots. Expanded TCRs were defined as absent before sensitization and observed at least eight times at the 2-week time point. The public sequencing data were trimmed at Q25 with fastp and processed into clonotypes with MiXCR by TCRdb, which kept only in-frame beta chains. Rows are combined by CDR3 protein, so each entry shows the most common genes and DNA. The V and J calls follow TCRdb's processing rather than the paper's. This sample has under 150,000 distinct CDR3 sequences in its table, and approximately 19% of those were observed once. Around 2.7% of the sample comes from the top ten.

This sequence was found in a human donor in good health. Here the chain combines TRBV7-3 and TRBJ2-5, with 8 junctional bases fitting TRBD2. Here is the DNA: TGTGCCAGCAGCCCGCAGGGACTAGTGGGAGAGACCCAGTACTTC. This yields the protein CASSPQGLVGETQYF.